These T cell receptor beta chains were read from a single sample in a study of blood T cells in healthy people across ages. One entry per CDR3 protein, called by TCRdb with MiXCR from the 5' RACE reads. The sample has 1,500,000 or so distinct CDR3 sequences, 42% seen once; the top ten hold about 3.8%. Material: blood. The source of these receptors is a woman under 30 in good health. CDR3s include the opening cysteine and the closing phenylalanine or tryptophan.

length: 11
V: TRBV30
J: TRBJ2-1
CDR3: CGLAGENEQFF

length: 11
V: TRBV2
J: TRBJ1-2
CDR3: CASTETYGYTF

length: 20
V: TRBV12-3/TRBV12-4
J: TRBJ2-3
CDR3: CASSPYLAGGSVFGTDTQYF

length: 15
V: TRBV5-1
J: TRBJ2-2
CDR3: CASSSSGFGAGELFF

length: 11
V: TRBV6-2/TRBV6-3
J: TRBJ1-1
CDR3: CASTASSEAFF

length: 14
V: TRBV20-1
J: TRBJ2-5
CDR3: CSARAGRAQETQYF

length: 16
V: TRBV14
J: TRBJ2-7
CDR3: CASSQDLRERSYEQYF

length: 13
V: TRBV6-2/TRBV6-3
J: TRBJ2-7
CDR3: CASRGTAAYEQYF

length: 15
V: TRBV3-1
J: TRBJ1-5
CDR3: CASSPTSGAGQPQHF

length: 14
V: TRBV4-3
J: TRBJ2-1
CDR3: CASSQEQASNEQFF

length: 15
V: TRBV27
J: TRBJ2-3
CDR3: CASSRRTSSTDTQYF

length: 17
V: TRBV12-3/TRBV12-4
J: TRBJ1-6
CDR3: CASSFDRGSSYNSPLHF